The rows below give T cell receptor beta chains drawn from one sample of a study of monozygotic twins with inflammatory bowel disease. TCRdb re-called the 5' RACE reads and gives one entry per CDR3 protein, without DNA. This listing includes just over 300,000 distinct CDR3 sequences. The sample taken for sequencing was blood. These TCRs come from a human donor with ulcerative colitis or Crohn's disease, or a healthy co-twin of an affected twin (not recorded which). CDR3s include the opening cysteine and the closing phenylalanine or tryptophan.

v_gene,j_gene,CDR3aa
TRBV5-1,TRBJ2-5,CASSIRTSGSKTQYF
TRBV4-3,TRBJ1-6,CASSPYRDGNSPLHF
TRBV7-2,TRBJ1-1,CASSFNGLNTEAFF
TRBV11-2,TRBJ1-6,CASSFYNSPLHF
TRBV19,TRBJ2-2,CASSTTRQGGLFF
TRBV5-1,TRBJ1-2,CASSLPGQMNFYGYTF
TRBV5-1,TRBJ2-7,CASSFGRTSSYEQYF
TRBV27,TRBJ2-1,CASSLSARGEQFF
TRBV24-1,TRBJ2-5,CATSGTGIQETQYF
TRBV6-1,TRBJ1-2,CASSAGQAYGYTF
TRBV7-9,TRBJ2-7,CASGRVSYEQYF
TRBV6-1,TRBJ1-5,CASKFGLGDSNQPQHF
TRBV6-2/TRBV6-3,TRBJ2-2,CASSYSTEAGELFF
TRBV20-1,TRBJ1-6,CSARSVGGSPLHF
TRBV24-1,TRBJ2-1,CATSDSRRGGNEQFF
TRBV20-1,TRBJ1-1,CSAGNRATEAFF